This T cell receptor beta chain was sequenced for a study of a mutant IDH1 vaccine in newly diagnosed glioma. Background on the study: Visit timing is recorded as week 35 for V12 and week 47 for V13. Study-wide findings and caveats: Among all patients, vaccine-induced immune responses occurred in 90% to 95%. No link was apparently found between pseudoprogression and changes in top peripheral T cell clonotypes.

Assay used: immunoSEQ multiplex PCR; TCRdb lists only in-frame clones, some missing. The table has 60,000 to 65,000 clones, roughly 76% seen once. The germline gives CDR1 SGHRS, CDR2 YFSETQ. The CDR3 is 15 amino acids. Trimming removed 1 base from V and 5 bases from J, with 10 bases in between. A few counts support this clone. Its matching antigen is unknown. Time point in this sample: week 35, safety follow-up. Vaccine doses each comprised 300 ug of mutant IDH1 20-mer peptide, with topical imiquimod. Each donor presented with a new WHO grade 3 or 4 astrocytoma that tested IDH1-mutant and showed ATRX loss.

The sequence was collected from a man in his forties or fifties with glioma. Sequences were derived from PBMCs, sampled from a glioma patient whose treatment included an IDH1 peptide vaccine. The chain combines TRBV5-1 with TRBJ1-6, with a weak D call TRBD1 (5 bases). This CDR3 is CASSLIRGNNSPLHF. The CDR3, as DNA: TGCGCCAGCAGCTTGATCCGGGGCAATAATTCACCCCTCCACTTT.